Listed below are T cell receptor beta chains from one sample, sequenced in a study of read filtering for tumor transcriptome and immune sequencing. Each CDR3 protein is one row after TCRdb ran MiXCR on the reads. The data contain 75,000 to 90,000 distinct CDR3 sequences, about 12% of them singletons. Sequences were obtained from a population of CD138-negative cells sorted from bone marrow. The receptors here all came from a donor aged 40 or over with multiple myeloma. Each CDR3 is given with its conserved first and last residue. Fields, in order: CDR3 protein, CDR3 DNA, clone size, D gene, J gene, V gene. The D gene is left open where the match is weak. The size entry is marked missing in some rows and otherwise reads once, few, many or a size class.

CDR3aa: CSAYTDTQYF
CDR3nt: TGCAGCGCCTACACAGATACGCAGTATTTT
abundance: many
d_gene: NA
j_gene: TRBJ2-3
v_gene: TRBV29-1

CDR3aa: CASSRSGSDETQYF
CDR3nt: TGTGCCAGCAGCCGTAGCGGGAGTGATGAGACCCAGTACTTC
abundance: many
d_gene: TRBD2
j_gene: TRBJ2-5
v_gene: TRBV6-6

CDR3aa: CASSAGQGDSQETQYF
CDR3nt: TGCGCCAGCAGCGCTGGACAGGGAGACTCCCAAGAGACCCAGTACTTC
abundance: NA
d_gene: TRBD1
j_gene: TRBJ2-5
v_gene: TRBV5-1

CDR3aa: CASSPREGSTDTQYF
CDR3nt: TGTGCCAGCTCACCACGGGAAGGGAGCACAGATACGCAGTATTTT
abundance: many
d_gene: NA
j_gene: TRBJ2-3
v_gene: TRBV18

CDR3aa: CASSPNSGSGETQYF
CDR3nt: TGTGCCAGCAGTCCCAATAGCGGGAGTGGTGAGACCCAGTACTTC
abundance: few
d_gene: TRBD2
j_gene: TRBJ2-5
v_gene: TRBV27

CDR3aa: CASGYAGIATGELFF
CDR3nt: TGTGCCAGCGGTTACGCGGGGATTGCCACCGGGGAGCTGTTTTTT
abundance: NA
d_gene: NA
j_gene: TRBJ2-2
v_gene: TRBV6-5

CDR3aa: CSASRRANTEAFF
CDR3nt: TGCAGTGCCTCGCGACGGGCGAACACTGAAGCTTTCTTT
abundance: many
d_gene: NA
j_gene: TRBJ1-1
v_gene: TRBV20-1

CDR3aa: CASTRTGGTGELFF
CDR3nt: TGTGCCAGCACGAGGACAGGGGGCACCGGGGAGCTGTTTTTT
abundance: few
d_gene: TRBD1
j_gene: TRBJ2-2
v_gene: TRBV27

CDR3aa: CASGGLPNGYTF
CDR3nt: TGCGCCAGCGGGGGTCTACCCAATGGCTACACCTTC
abundance: NA
d_gene: NA
j_gene: TRBJ1-2
v_gene: TRBV10-1

CDR3aa: CASSQEEGLAPNEQFF
CDR3nt: TGTGCCAGCAGCCAAGAGGAGGGACTAGCCCCCAATGAGCAGTTCTTC
abundance: many
d_gene: TRBD2
j_gene: TRBJ2-1
v_gene: TRBV4-2

CDR3aa: CSVEGTGAYGYTF
CDR3nt: TGCAGCGTTGAAGGGACAGGGGCGTATGGCTACACCTTC
abundance: many
d_gene: TRBD1
j_gene: TRBJ1-2
v_gene: TRBV29-1

CDR3aa: CASSSPPPSYEQYF
CDR3nt: TGTGCCAGCAGCTCCCCTCCCCCGAGCTACGAGCAGTACTTC
abundance: NA
d_gene: NA
j_gene: TRBJ2-7
v_gene: TRBV7-8

CDR3aa: CSVRELLNEQFF
CDR3nt: TGCAGCGTTCGTGAGTTGCTCAATGAGCAGTTCTTC
abundance: many
d_gene: NA
j_gene: TRBJ2-1
v_gene: TRBV29-1

CDR3aa: CASSSGPHRSGRWEDTQYF
CDR3nt: TGTGCCAGCAGCTCCGGACCCCACCGTAGCGGGAGGTGGGAAGATACGCAGTATTTT
abundance: many
d_gene: TRBD2
j_gene: TRBJ2-3
v_gene: TRBV3-1

CDR3aa: CASSGGSGGAYNEQFF
CDR3nt: TGCGCCAGCAGCGGCGGTTCGGGGGGAGCTTACAATGAGCAGTTCTTC
abundance: many
d_gene: TRBD2
j_gene: TRBJ2-1
v_gene: TRBV5-1

CDR3aa: CASSIGVRTVSYEQYF
CDR3nt: TGCGCCAGCAGCATAGGAGTTCGGACAGTCTCCTACGAGCAGTACTTC
abundance: NA
d_gene: NA
j_gene: TRBJ2-7
v_gene: TRBV5-1

CDR3aa: CASNAGVFYNEQFF
CDR3nt: TGTGCCAGTAACGCGGGGGTCTTCTACAATGAGCAGTTCTTC
abundance: many
d_gene: TRBD2
j_gene: TRBJ2-1
v_gene: TRBV19

CDR3aa: CASRRLADYEQYF
CDR3nt: TGTGCCAGCAGACGACTAGCGGACTACGAGCAGTACTTC
abundance: once
d_gene: TRBD2
j_gene: TRBJ2-7
v_gene: TRBV12-3/TRBV12-4

CDR3aa: CASTGLAGGNEQFF
CDR3nt: TGTGCCAGCACGGGACTAGCGGGAGGCAATGAGCAGTTCTTC
abundance: NA
d_gene: TRBD2
j_gene: TRBJ2-1
v_gene: TRBV6-1

CDR3aa: CASKSGVQLPPQETQYF
CDR3nt: TGTGCCAGCAAATCAGGGGTCCAACTGCCACCCCAAGAGACCCAGTACTTC
abundance: many
d_gene: NA
j_gene: TRBJ2-5
v_gene: TRBV6-5

CDR3aa: CASSLNGPGNTIYF
CDR3nt: TGTGCCAGCAGTTTAAATGGGCCTGGAAACACCATATATTTT
abundance: many
d_gene: NA
j_gene: TRBJ1-3
v_gene: TRBV28

CDR3aa: CASNDRGEQYF
CDR3nt: TGCGCCAGCAACGACCGAGGGGAGCAGTACTTC
abundance: many
d_gene: NA
j_gene: TRBJ2-7
v_gene: TRBV10-2

CDR3aa: CASSYGGSFWAQYF
CDR3nt: TGTGCCAGCAGTTACGGGGGCAGCTTCTGGGCGCAGTATTTT
abundance: many
d_gene: NA
j_gene: TRBJ2-3
v_gene: TRBV6-5

CDR3aa: CASSLYFPETGEGFNEQFF
CDR3nt: TGCGCCAGCAGCTTGTATTTCCCCGAAACAGGGGAGGGATTTAATGAGCAGTTCTTC
abundance: many
d_gene: NA
j_gene: TRBJ2-1
v_gene: TRBV5-1

CDR3aa: CSASLAAGRGKRFF
CDR3nt: TGCAGTGCTAGCTTGGCAGCTGGACGGGGAAAACGGTTTTTT
abundance: NA
d_gene: NA
j_gene: TRBJ1-4
v_gene: TRBV20-1

CDR3aa: CATSESVTGELFF
CDR3nt: TGTGCCACCAGTGAGAGTGTGACCGGGGAGCTGTTTTTT
abundance: many
d_gene: NA
j_gene: TRBJ2-2
v_gene: TRBV24-1

CDR3aa: CSALSYNEQFF
CDR3nt: TGCAGTGCCCTCTCCTACAATGAGCAGTTCTTC
abundance: many
d_gene: NA
j_gene: TRBJ2-1
v_gene: TRBV20-1

CDR3aa: CASSPLYEQYF
CDR3nt: TGTGCCAGCAGCCCACTCTACGAGCAGTACTTC
abundance: many
d_gene: NA
j_gene: TRBJ2-7
v_gene: TRBV28

CDR3aa: CASSIAALSNEQFF
CDR3nt: TGTGCCAGTAGTATAGCAGCACTTTCCAATGAGCAGTTCTTC
abundance: many
d_gene: NA
j_gene: TRBJ2-1
v_gene: TRBV19

CDR3aa: CASSTTGGGPYEQYF
CDR3nt: TGTGCCAGCAGCACCACGGGGGGAGGCCCCTACGAGCAGTACTTC
abundance: many
d_gene: TRBD2
j_gene: TRBJ2-7
v_gene: TRBV7-3

CDR3aa: CASSFNPIASGNTIYF
CDR3nt: TGCGCCAGCAGCTTCAATCCCATAGCCTCTGGAAACACCATATATTTT
abundance: few
d_gene: NA
j_gene: TRBJ1-3
v_gene: TRBV5-1

CDR3aa: CASSFWRGTDTQYF
CDR3nt: TGTGCCAGCAGCTTTTGGAGGGGAACGGATACGCAGTATTTT
abundance: many
d_gene: NA
j_gene: TRBJ2-3
v_gene: TRBV7-9

CDR3aa: CASRGPGFHEQYF
CDR3nt: TGTGCCAGCAGGGGCCCTGGGTTCCACGAGCAGTACTTC
abundance: many
d_gene: NA
j_gene: TRBJ2-7
v_gene: TRBV6-6

CDR3aa: CASRRDRGGEAQYF
CDR3nt: TGTGCCAGCAGACGGGACAGGGGAGGCGAGGCCCAGTACTTC
abundance: NA
d_gene: TRBD1
j_gene: TRBJ2-5
v_gene: TRBV12-3/TRBV12-4

CDR3aa: CASSPRGNRDEQYF
CDR3nt: TGTGCCAGCAGCCCCAGGGGAAATCGGGACGAGCAGTACTTC
abundance: many
d_gene: NA
j_gene: TRBJ2-7
v_gene: TRBV12-3/TRBV12-4

CDR3aa: CASSSTGDFSGNTIYF
CDR3nt: TGTGCCAGCAGTTCGACAGGGGACTTCTCTGGAAACACCATATATTTT
abundance: few
d_gene: TRBD1
j_gene: TRBJ1-3
v_gene: TRBV28

CDR3aa: CASSLQGGEQFF
CDR3nt: TGTGCCAGCAGCTTGCAGGGGGGTGAGCAGTTCTTC
abundance: medium-sized
d_gene: NA
j_gene: TRBJ2-1
v_gene: TRBV7-2

CDR3aa: CASSLEWTGYNEQFF
CDR3nt: TGTGCCAGCAGCTTAGAATGGACAGGGTACAATGAGCAGTTCTTC
abundance: many
d_gene: TRBD1
j_gene: TRBJ2-1
v_gene: TRBV11-2

CDR3aa: CASSPKTGDRSGNTIYF
CDR3nt: TGTGCCAGCAGCCCGAAAACAGGGGACCGCTCTGGAAACACCATATATTTT
abundance: NA
d_gene: TRBD1
j_gene: TRBJ1-3
v_gene: TRBV7-6

CDR3aa: CSVDTSGIGREDTQYF
CDR3nt: TGCAGCGTTGACACTAGCGGGATAGGTCGAGAAGATACGCAGTATTTT
abundance: many
d_gene: TRBD2
j_gene: TRBJ2-3
v_gene: TRBV29-1

CDR3aa: CASSYSGQLTYNEQFF
CDR3nt: TGTGCCAGCAGTTACTCGGGACAGCTAACCTACAATGAGCAGTTCTTC
abundance: few
d_gene: TRBD1
j_gene: TRBJ2-1
v_gene: TRBV6-5

CDR3aa: CASSSTTDTQYF
CDR3nt: TGCGCCAGCAGCTCGACCACAGATACGCAGTATTTT
abundance: few
d_gene: NA
j_gene: TRBJ2-3
v_gene: TRBV5-1

CDR3aa: CSARDRRGRVQTEAFF
CDR3nt: TGCAGTGCTAGGGACAGACGGGGACGGGTGCAAACTGAAGCTTTCTTT
abundance: many
d_gene: NA
j_gene: TRBJ1-1
v_gene: TRBV20-1

CDR3aa: CASSLVPGLAGVGKETQYF
CDR3nt: TGCGCCAGCAGCTTGGTCCCTGGACTAGCGGGAGTGGGTAAAGAGACCCAGTACTTC
abundance: many
d_gene: TRBD2
j_gene: TRBJ2-5
v_gene: TRBV5-1

CDR3aa: CASSLASGGAGGSLHF
CDR3nt: TGTGCCAGCAGCTTAGCTTCGGGTGGGGCCGGGGGTTCCCTCCACTTT
abundance: NA
d_gene: NA
j_gene: TRBJ1-6
v_gene: TRBV11-1

CDR3aa: CASSLGGTLNTEAFF
CDR3nt: TGCGCCAGCAGCCTGGGCGGGACATTGAACACTGAAGCTTTCTTT
abundance: many
d_gene: NA
j_gene: TRBJ1-1
v_gene: TRBV5-1

CDR3aa: CASSYGGTGTDTQYF
CDR3nt: TGTGCCAGCAGTTACGGGGGGACGGGGACAGATACGCAGTATTTT
abundance: NA
d_gene: NA
j_gene: TRBJ2-3
v_gene: TRBV6-2/TRBV6-3

CDR3aa: CATSRVRPRLGSYNEQFF
CDR3nt: TGTGCCACCAGCAGAGTTCGTCCAAGGTTGGGGTCCTACAATGAGCAGTTCTTC
abundance: many
d_gene: NA
j_gene: TRBJ2-1
v_gene: TRBV15

CDR3aa: CASTRGYLRDRGSNSNQPQHF
CDR3nt: TGTGCCAGCACCAGGGGGTACCTCCGGGACAGAGGGTCAAATAGCAATCAGCCCCAGCATTTT
abundance: many
d_gene: TRBD1
j_gene: TRBJ1-5
v_gene: TRBV2

CDR3aa: CASSLRDRGDAGELFF
CDR3nt: TGTGCCAGCAGCTTACGCGACAGGGGGGATGCCGGGGAGCTGTTTTTT
abundance: many
d_gene: TRBD1
j_gene: TRBJ2-2
v_gene: TRBV7-2

CDR3aa: CASSYSDSRGTGEQFF
CDR3nt: TGTGCCAGCAGTTACTCGGACTCTCGCGGGACCGGTGAGCAGTTCTTC
abundance: many
d_gene: NA
j_gene: TRBJ2-1
v_gene: TRBV6-5

CDR3aa: CASSLYTWGRFANTGELFF
CDR3nt: TGTGCCAGCTCACTCTATACCTGGGGCCGGTTCGCGAACACCGGGGAGCTGTTTTTT
abundance: many
d_gene: NA
j_gene: TRBJ2-2
v_gene: TRBV18

CDR3aa: CASRPRTGLTGELFF
CDR3nt: TGCGCCAGCAGGCCCAGGACAGGGCTCACCGGGGAGCTGTTTTTT
abundance: NA
d_gene: TRBD1
j_gene: TRBJ2-2
v_gene: TRBV5-1

CDR3aa: CASGLRTGSEQFF
CDR3nt: TGTGCCAGCGGTTTACGCACAGGGAGTGAGCAGTTCTTC
abundance: many
d_gene: NA
j_gene: TRBJ2-1
v_gene: TRBV12-3/TRBV12-4

CDR3aa: CASSLMEANTEAFF
CDR3nt: TGTGCCAGCAGCTTAATGGAGGCGAACACTGAAGCTTTCTTT
abundance: many
d_gene: NA
j_gene: TRBJ1-1
v_gene: TRBV7-8

CDR3aa: CASNGGSGTGELFF
CDR3nt: TGCGCCAGCAATGGCGGGAGCGGCACCGGGGAGCTGTTTTTT
abundance: many
d_gene: TRBD2
j_gene: TRBJ2-2
v_gene: TRBV5-1